Below are 15 T cell receptor beta chains sequenced from a single sample in a study of CD4+ T cells in melanoma. The protocol was immunoSEQ multiplex PCR, while the TCRdb copy is restricted to in-frame clones and leaves out a portion. The sample yields over 10,000 clones, around 80% seen once. The sequencing input was cells from a culture (not recorded whether cultured in vitro). The receptors were gathered from a human donor with melanoma.

The chain carries TRBV19 and TRBJ2-4; 7 nucleotides align to TRBD2. Per germline, CDR1 LNHDA and CDR2 SQIVND (reference sequence). This CDR3 has 13 amino acids. Unmatched junction bases numbered 0, after V lost 3 bases and J lost 4 bases. This CDR3 reads CASSIGGKNIQYF. CDR3 DNA sequence: TGTGCCAGTAGTATCGGGGGGAAAAACATTCAGTACTTC.

Comment on this clone: The junction departs from the called germline gene at one end, perhaps through a read error. The chain employs TRBV2 and TRBJ1-1; TRBD1 is a possible D gene (6 bases). The CDR3 covers 12 residues. CDR1 and CDR2 from the germline V gene are SNHLY and FYNNEI. CDR3 bases: TGTGCCAGCAGGGAACAGGGTTCTGACGCTTTCTTT. It yields the protein CASREQGSDAFF.

The V gene is TRBV19, the J gene TRBJ1-2; possible D gene TRBD1, 6 bases. The CDR3 is 15 amino acids. Trimming took 4 bases from V and 2 from J, leaving 14 bases between them. The germline CDR1 and CDR2 sequences are LNHDA and SQIVND (reference sequence). The CDR3 reads CASSKDRPGNYGYTF. CDR3 bases: TGTGCCAGTAGTAAAGACAGGCCGGGGAACTATGGCTACACCTTC. Full variable domain (rest looked up from reference TRBV19 and TRBJ1-2): DGGITQSPKYLFRKEGQNVTLSCEQNLNHDAMYWYRQDPGQGLRLIYYSQIVNDFQKGDIAEGYSVSREKKESFPLTVTSAQKNPTAFYLCASSKDRPGNYGYTFGSGTRLTVV.

The chain carries TRBV6-1 and TRBJ1-2; TRBD1 is a possible D gene (5 bases). Germline CDR1 reads MNHNS; CDR2 reads SASEGT. This CDR3 contains 15 residues. V was trimmed by 0 bases and J by 2 bases, leaving 10 bases between them. The CDR3 sequence is CASSEARRQNYGYTF. The DNA of the CDR3 is TGTGCCAGCAGTGAAGCGCGCCGACAGAACTATGGCTACACCTTC.

The chain is built from TRBV12-5 and TRBJ2-1, with a weak D call TRBD2 (6 bases). Looked up from germline, CDR1 is LGHNT and CDR2 is FRNRAP. V dropped 0 bases and J dropped 10 bases, with 13 bases sitting between them. The CDR3 is made up of 14 amino acids. The CDR3 sequence: CASGLVPSGLEQFF. CDR3 nucleotides: TGTGCTAGTGGTTTGGTACCGTCCGGACTAGAGCAGTTCTTC.

This clone was counted only a few times. V is TRBV19 and J is TRBJ1-2; the D gene is possibly TRBD1 (6 bases). The CDR3 spans 14 residues. V dropped 10 bases and J dropped 2 bases, with 17 bases sitting between them. Germline V gives CDR1 LNHDA, CDR2 SQIVND (reference sequence). Here the CDR3 DNA reads TGTGCCACACACAGGGAGGGCGGCAACTATGGCTACACCTTC. Amino acid sequence: CATHREGGNYGYTF.

The chain couples TRBV7-8 to TRBJ2-7; maybe TRBD1 (6 bases). The CDR3 is made up of 16 amino acids. V was clipped by 0 bases and J by 3 bases, with 15 bases between them. Looked up from germline, CDR1 is SGHVS and CDR2 is FQNEAQ. Here the CDR3 reads CASSLALRTAIYEQYF. Here the CDR3 DNA reads TGTGCCAGCAGCTTAGCGCTGAGGACAGCCATCTACGAGCAGTACTTC.

The chain joins TRBV5-1 to TRBJ2-1; TRBD2 matches at 11 bases. J gave up 4 bases and V 6 bases, and 18 bases lay outside the gene matches. The CDR3 sequence is 19 residues long. From germline, CDR1 is SGHRS and CDR2 YFSETQ. The CDR3 bases are TGCGCCAGCAAGAAGGTTGGGACTAGCGGACCCGGAGGGTACAATGAGCAGTTCTTC. Protein sequence: CASKKVGTSGPGGYNEQFF.

This rearrangement joins TRBV14 to TRBJ2-5, with D unresolved. Germline loops: CDR1 SGHDN, CDR2 FVKESK. V gave up 3 bases and J gave up 3 bases, with 8 bases separating them. This CDR3 contains 13 residues. The CDR3 region has the DNA TGTGCCAGCAGCCAGTGGGCAGAAGAGACCCAGTACTTC. Amino acids: CASSQWAEETQYF.

This sequence joins TRBV5-5 and TRBJ1-1, with D perhaps TRBD1 (5 bases). The germline gives CDR1 SGHKS, CDR2 YYEKEE (reference sequence). This CDR3 is built from 14 residues. Trimming shortened V by 2 bases and J by 10 bases, and 18 bases separated the two germline ends. CDR3 coding DNA: TGTGCCAGCAGCTTTGGCCAGGGAGGGTACGGAGCTTTCTTT. Translated, it gives CASSFGQGGYGAFF.

The V gene is TRBV9, the J gene TRBJ1-4; 8 bases are a match to TRBD1. Trimming at V came to 6 bases and at J to 7 bases, leaving 11 bases not matched to a gene. The CDR3 is 15 residues long. CDR1 and CDR2 (germline): SGDLS, YYNGEE. DNA of the CDR3: TGTGCCAGCAACCGAGGTACAGGGGGTGTTGAAAAACTGTTTTTT. This codes for CASNRGTGGVEKLFF.

The chain is built from TRBV15 and TRBJ1-1; the D is unclear. CDR1 is LNHNV and CDR2 is YYDKDF in the germline V gene (reference sequence). The V end was cut by 1 base, the J end by 5 bases, with 11 bases between. The CDR3 runs 14 residues. CDR3 nucleotide sequence: TGTGCCACCAGCAGAGTAGGGCGAGGGACTGAAGCTTTCTTT. The encoded protein is CATSRVGRGTEAFF.

This clone occurred once. In the same sample, other DNA sequences code for this CDR3. The chain recombines TRBV29-1 with TRBJ2-3; no clear D. Trimming shortened V by 4 bases and J by 3 bases, and 8 bases separated the two germline ends. CDR1 is SQVTM and CDR2 is ANQGSEA in the germline V gene. The CDR3 extends over 12 amino acids. The CDR3 nucleotides are TGCAGCGTTGTGGAAGTGACAGATACGCAGTATTTT. Translating it yields CSVVEVTDTQYF.

The J gene is TRBJ2-2, the V gene TRBV7-3; no clear D. V was trimmed by 0 bases and J by 7 bases, leaving 6 bases between them. This CDR3 region has 13 residues. CDR1 SGHTA and CDR2 FQGTGA come from the germline V gene. CDR3 nucleotides: TGTGCCAGCAGCTTAACAGGGAACGGGGAGCTGTTTTTT. The encoded protein is CASSLTGNGELFF.

About this clone itself: A junction end diverges from the germline sequence, so it may reflect a read error. The chain is built from TRBV4-1 and TRBJ2-3; 9 bases map to TRBD1. The CDR3 loop spans 16 amino acids. Germline values: CDR1 MGHRA, CDR2 YSYEKL. The CDR3 region has the DNA TGCGCCAGCAGTCAAGGAGGGGACAGGGGCACAGATACGCAGTATTTT. Protein: CASSQGGDRGTDTQYF.